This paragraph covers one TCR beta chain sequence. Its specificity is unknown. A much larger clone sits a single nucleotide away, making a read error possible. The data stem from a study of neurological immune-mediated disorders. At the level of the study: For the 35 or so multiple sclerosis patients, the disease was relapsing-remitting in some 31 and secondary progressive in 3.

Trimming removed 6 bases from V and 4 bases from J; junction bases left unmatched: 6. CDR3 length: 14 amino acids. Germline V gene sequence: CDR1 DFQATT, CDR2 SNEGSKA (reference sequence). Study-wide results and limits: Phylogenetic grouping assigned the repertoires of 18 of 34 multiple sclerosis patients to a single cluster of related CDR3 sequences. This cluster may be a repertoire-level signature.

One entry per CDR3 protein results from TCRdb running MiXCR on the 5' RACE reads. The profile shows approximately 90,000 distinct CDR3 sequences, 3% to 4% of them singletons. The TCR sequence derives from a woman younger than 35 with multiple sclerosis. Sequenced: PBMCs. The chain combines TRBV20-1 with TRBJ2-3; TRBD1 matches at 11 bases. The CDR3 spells CSASQGQGADTQYF. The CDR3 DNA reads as TGCAGTGCCTCTCAGGGACAGGGGGCAGATACGCAGTATTTT.